Each of the 28 T cell receptor beta chains below was sequenced from the same sample in a study of blood T cell repertoires in COVID-19. Assay used: immunoSEQ multiplex PCR; TCRdb lists only in-frame clones, some missing. Seen here are about 74,000 clones, around 86% observed once, and the top ten hold approximately 30%. The sample comprised peripheral blood. These receptors were taken from a woman aged 80 or over with active or convalescent COVID-19.

The chain couples TRBV6-2 or TRBV6-3 to TRBJ2-3; D is perhaps TRBD2 (5 bases). The V and J ends lost 2 bases and 12 bases respectively, with 36 bases between them. The CDR3 length is 20 residues. Germline-derived CDR1 and CDR2 are MNHEY and SVGEGT. In nucleotides, the CDR3 is TGTGCCAGCAGTTACCCCGGTTCGGGTAGCGCGGAGGCACAGATACGCAGTCAGTATTTT. It is translated as CASSYPGSGSAEAQIRSQYF.

The V and J genes are TRBV15 and TRBJ2-3; no reliable D call. This CDR3 is built from 15 residues. Germline V gives CDR1 LNHNV, CDR2 YYDKDF (reference sequence). Trimming pared 0 bases from V and 0 bases from J, leaving 7 bases between. Here the CDR3 DNA reads TGTGCCACCAGCAGAGATCGCGGTAGCACAGATACGCAGTATTTT. It is translated as CATSRDRGSTDTQYF.

This rearrangement joins TRBV10-2 to TRBJ1-1; no reliable D call. The V end was cut by 6 bases, the J end by 3 bases, with 11 bases between. Germline assignment: CDR1 WSHSY and CDR2 SAAADI. CDR3 length: 13 residues. The CDR3 DNA reads as TGCGCCAGCAGGCGGCAGAAAGACACTGAAGCTTTCTTT. This codes for CASRRQKDTEAFF.

The chain recombines TRBV19 with TRBJ1-4, with D perhaps TRBD1 (5 bases). The germline V and J ends were trimmed by 2 bases and 7 bases, with 11 bases remaining between them. CDR1 and CDR2 (germline): LNHDA, SQIVND (reference sequence). The CDR3 consists of 14 residues. This chain's CDR3 is CASSINSQGEKLFF. CDR3 bases: TGTGCCAGTAGTATAAATTCGCAGGGTGAAAAACTGTTTTTT.

The chain links TRBV3-1 (or the pseudogene TRBV3-2) to TRBJ2-7, with TRBD1 identical over 7 bases. The CDR3 spans 14 residues. After removal of 6 bases from V and 3 bases from J, the junction contained 8 bases not matched to a gene. The germline V gene has CDR1 LGHDT and CDR2 YNNKEL (reference sequence). The CDR3 DNA sequence: TGTGCCAGCAGTCAGGGGGTGGGCGACTACGAGCAGTACTTC. Its translation is CASSQGVGDYEQYF.

The chain recombines TRBV4-3 with TRBJ1-6; D not certain. CDR1 is LGHNA and CDR2 is YSLEER in the germline V gene. The CDR3 length is 18 residues. Trimming removed 0 bases at V and 4 bases at J, with 16 bases between. The DNA of the CDR3 is TGCGCCAGCAGCCAAGAGGAGCAGGACTCTTATTATAATTCACCCCTCCACTTT. Translated, it gives CASSQEEQDSYYNSPLHF.

The rearrangement links TRBV5-1 to TRBJ2-2, with D possibly TRBD1 on 5 matching bases. The CDR3 loop spans 14 amino acids. Germline CDR1 reads SGHRS; CDR2 reads YFSETQ. Trimming took 1 base from V and 4 from J, leaving 8 bases between them. CDR3 sequence (DNA): TGCGCCAGCAGCTTGCCGACAGCCACCGGGGAGCTGTTTTTT. Translating it yields CASSLPTATGELFF.

The gene calls are TRBV28 and TRBJ2-7, with D possibly matching TRBD1 (7 bases). CDR1 is MDHEN and CDR2 is SYDVKM in the germline V gene. Trimming took 1 base from V and 4 from J, leaving 14 bases between them. The CDR3 spans 15 residues. The CDR3 spells CASSLFGRGDYEQYF. The CDR3 DNA reads TGTGCCAGCAGTTTATTCGGCAGGGGGGATTACGAGCAGTACTTC.

This clone was seen just once. The CDR3 spells CASRTIRDRTYEQYF. The CDR3 DNA reads TGTGCCAGCAGGACGATCCGGGACAGAACCTACGAGCAGTACTTC. The chain links TRBV27 to TRBJ2-7; TRBD1 aligns across 7 bases. Germline CDR1 MNHEY, CDR2 SMNVEV (reference sequence). The CDR3 is 15 residues long. After removal of 6 bases from V and 2 bases from J, the junction contained 10 bases not matched to a gene.

The chain couples TRBV5-1 to TRBJ2-3; TRBD2 matches at 8 bases. The germline gives CDR1 SGHRS, CDR2 YFSETQ. J was trimmed by 3 bases and V by 1 base; bases with no gene match: 4. This CDR3 region has 15 residues. The CDR3 reads CASSLYSGATDTQYF. The DNA of the CDR3 is TGCGCCAGCAGCTTGTATAGCGGGGCTACAGATACGCAGTATTTT.

The V call is TRBV5-1, the J call TRBJ2-1; 8 nucleotides match TRBD2. The CDR3 is made up of 16 amino acids. Germline assignment: CDR1 SGHRS and CDR2 YFSETQ. Unmatched junction bases numbered 14, after V lost 4 bases and J lost 8 bases. The CDR3 here is CASSPLVGGGRDEQFF. In DNA form, the CDR3 reads TGCGCCAGCAGCCCGCTGGTTGGCGGGGGGAGAGATGAGCAGTTCTTC.

This clone has a handful of counts. The chain couples TRBV14 to TRBJ1-1; tentative D call: TRBD1 (5 bases). This CDR3 has 14 amino acids. V was cut by 2 bases and J by 2 bases, with 9 bases left in between. Germline CDR1 is SGHDN and CDR2 is FVKESK. The CDR3 DNA reads as TGTGCCAGCAGCCAACAGGGTGGTAACACTGAAGCTTTCTTT. As protein: CASSQQGGNTEAFF.

This chain links TRBV11-1 with TRBJ2-7; TRBD1 matches at 9 bases. The CDR3 covers 15 residues. The J segment lost 6 bases and the V segment lost 4 bases, leaving 10 bases of the junction unmatched. Germline V gene lookup returns CDR1 SGHAT and CDR2 FQDESV (reference sequence). Written as DNA, the CDR3 is TGTGCCAGCAGCTGGACAGGGGCGGAGGGCAGCGAGCAGTACTTC. This encodes CASSWTGAEGSEQYF. Using reference TRBV11-1 and TRBJ2-7 for the parts outside the CDR3, the full variable domain is EAEVAQSPRYKITEKSQAVAFWCDPISGHATLYWYRQILGQGPELLVQFQDESVVDDSQLPKDRFSAERLKGVDSTLKIQPAELGDSAMYLCASSWTGAEGSEQYFGPGTRLTVT.

The chain uses TRBV19 and TRBJ1-2; the match to TRBD1 covers 9 bases. The germline V gene encodes CDR1 LNHDA and CDR2 SQIVND (reference sequence). There are 14 residues in the CDR3. V trimming: 6 bases; J trimming: 7 bases; junction bases outside the gene matches: 9. This CDR3 is CASSRQGGVSGYTF. The CDR3 DNA reads TGTGCCAGTAGCCGACAGGGGGGCGTGAGTGGCTACACCTTC.

This chain joins TRBV4-1 and TRBJ2-4, with D perhaps matching TRBD2 (5 bases). V was cut by 4 bases and J by 7 bases, with 8 bases left in between. The germline CDR1 and CDR2 sequences are MGHRA and YSYEKL. CDR3 size: 12 residues. The CDR3, as DNA: TGCGCCAGCAGCCCGGGAAGTAACATTCAGTACTTC. Its protein product is CASSPGSNIQYF.

The chain is built from TRBV29-1 and TRBJ2-3, with 10 bases identical to TRBD2. The junction had 3 bases not matched to a gene; V was cut back by 4 bases and J by 2 bases. CDR1 SQVTM and CDR2 ANQGSEA come from the germline V gene. This CDR3 comprises 14 residues. Here the CDR3 reads CSVGSGGITDTQYF. The CDR3 nucleotides read TGCAGCGTTGGTAGCGGGGGGATCACAGATACGCAGTATTTT.

CDR3: CAWSVGTYEQYF. The CDR3 nucleotides are TGTGCCTGGAGTGTCGGGACCTACGAGCAGTACTTC. This sequence joins TRBV30 and TRBJ2-7; weak D call: TRBD2 (5 bases). The germline V and J ends were trimmed by 0 bases and 2 bases, with 5 bases remaining between them. The CDR3 has 12 amino acids. The V gene's germline CDR1 is GTSNPN and CDR2 SVGIG (reference sequence). Full variable domain (rest looked up from reference TRBV30 and TRBJ2-7): SQTIHQWPATLVQPVGSPLSLECTVEGTSNPNLYWYRQAAGRGLQLLFYSVGIGQISSEVPQNLSASRPQDRQFILSSKKLLLSDSGFYLCAWSVGTYEQYFGPGTRLTVT.

The gene calls are TRBV18 and TRBJ1-4, with 7 bases matching TRBD1. The V gene's germline CDR1 is KGHSH and CDR2 LQKENI. V shed 3 bases and J 4 bases; nucleotides not matched to a gene: 5. The CDR3 sequence is 15 residues long. The CDR3 DNA is TGTGCCAGCTCACCCCGGGACAGTTTTAATGAAAAACTGTTTTTT. It codes for CASSPRDSFNEKLFF.

This clone was seen just once. The chain carries TRBV9 and TRBJ1-5, with D unclear. CDR3 length: 13 residues. V lost 0 bases and J 7 bases, leaving 8 bases between the germline ends. Germline loops: CDR1 SGDLS, CDR2 YYNGEE. CDR3 region: CASSVGAGQPQHF. The CDR3 DNA sequence: TGTGCCAGCAGCGTAGGGGCGGGGCAGCCCCAGCATTTT.

V and J are TRBV3-1 (or the pseudogene TRBV3-2) and TRBJ2-2; TRBD1 agrees at 9 bases. The CDR3 consists of 19 residues. From germline, CDR1 is LGHDT and CDR2 YNNKEL (reference sequence). The junction had 21 bases not matched to a gene; V was cut back by 8 bases and J by 5 bases. CDR3: CASGRILRDRDVRTGELFF. The CDR3, as DNA: TGTGCCAGCGGACGAATACTCAGGGACAGGGATGTCCGTACCGGGGAGCTGTTTTTT.

The V and J genes are TRBV19 and TRBJ1-3; TRBD1 agrees at 7 bases. Trimming took 7 bases from V and 2 from J; bases not matched to a gene: 11. Germline CDR1 LNHDA, CDR2 SQIVND (reference sequence). The CDR3 extends over 16 amino acids. DNA for the CDR3: TGTGCCAGTACCAAGCTCTCGGGACAGCCTGGAAACACCATATATTTT. Its protein is CASTKLSGQPGNTIYF.

This chain connects TRBV30 to TRBJ2-3, with D tentatively TRBD2 (6 bases). The germline V gene encodes CDR1 GTSNPN and CDR2 SVGIG (reference sequence). CDR3 length: 19 residues. V dropped 2 bases and J dropped 1 base, with 25 bases sitting between them. CDR3 nucleotides: TGTGCCTGGAGTCCAGCTTCCCTGTTTGCGGGGAAACGCACAGATACGCAGTATTTT. Translation gives CAWSPASLFAGKRTDTQYF.

V gene TRBV4-2 combines with J gene TRBJ1-2, with TRBD1 matching over 9 bases. The CDR3 consists of 17 residues. The V segment lost 0 bases and the J segment 4 bases; nucleotides outside the gene matches: 9. CDR1 and CDR2 (germline): LGHNA, YNFKEQ. The DNA for the CDR3 is TGTGCCAGCAGCCAAGATTATTGGGACAGGGCTCTCTATGGCTACACCTTC. Amino acids: CASSQDYWDRALYGYTF.

This clone appeared a single time. J is TRBJ2-3 and V is TRBV7-2, with 15 bases matching TRBD2. Germline-derived CDR1 and CDR2 are SGHTA and FQGNSA. The CDR3 contains 16 residues. The junction had 3 bases not matched to a gene; V was cut back by 4 bases and J by 4 bases. The CDR3 protein is CASSSGLAGGADTQYF. The CDR3 DNA is TGTGCCAGCAGCTCGGGACTAGCGGGGGGCGCAGATACGCAGTATTTT.

The CDR3 sequence: CATSDLVTGKLFF. CDR3 coding DNA: TGTGCCACCAGTGATTTGGTGACAGGCAAACTGTTTTTT. V and J are TRBV24-1 and TRBJ1-4, with D perhaps matching TRBD1 (6 bases). The length of the CDR3 is 13 residues. Germline-derived CDR1 and CDR2 are KGHDR and SFDVKD. Trimming stripped 0 bases from V and 11 bases from J, with 9 bases between.

The V call is TRBV7-6, the J call TRBJ2-6, with 9 bases fitting TRBD1. Germline CDR1 reads SGHVS; CDR2 reads FNYEAQ. The CDR3 extends over 18 amino acids. Trimming cost V 1 base and J 4 bases; bases outside gene matches: 8. The CDR3 loop is CASSLDYRTGAGANVLTF. The CDR3 DNA reads TGTGCCAGCAGCTTAGATTACAGGACAGGGGCCGGGGCCAACGTCCTGACTTTC. The entire variable domain, with the rest obtained from reference TRBV7-6 and TRBJ2-6, is as follows: GAGVSQSPRYKVTKRGQDVALRCDPISGHVSLYWYRQALGQGPEFLTYFNYEAQQDKSGLPNDRFSAERPEGSISTLTIQRTEQRDSAMYRCASSLDYRTGAGANVLTFGAGSRLTVL.

This clone was detected once. The chain joins TRBV5-1 to TRBJ2-4, with D maybe TRBD1 (6 bases). The CDR3 spans 15 residues. Germline loops: CDR1 SGHRS, CDR2 YFSETQ. V dropped 2 bases and J dropped 7 bases, with 16 bases sitting between them. The CDR3: CASSFRFGGGNIQYF. CDR3 coding DNA: TGCGCCAGCAGCTTTCGGTTTGGGGGCGGGAACATTCAGTACTTC.

The chain couples TRBV15 to TRBJ2-3; 7 positions agree with TRBD2. The CDR3 extends over 15 amino acids. Germline V gives CDR1 LNHNV, CDR2 YYDKDF (reference sequence). V was clipped by 0 bases and J by 4 bases; unmatched bases: 4. The CDR3 sequence: CATSREGGSPDTQYF. In DNA, the CDR3 is TGTGCCACCAGCAGAGAGGGAGGGTCCCCAGATACGCAGTATTTT. The full variable domain, completed using reference TRBV15 and TRBJ2-3, is DAMVIQNPRYQVTQFGKPVTLSCSQTLNHNVMYWYQQKSSQAPKLLFHYYDKDFNNEADTPDNFQSRRPNTSFCFLDIRSPGLGDTAMYLCATSREGGSPDTQYFGPGTRLTVL.